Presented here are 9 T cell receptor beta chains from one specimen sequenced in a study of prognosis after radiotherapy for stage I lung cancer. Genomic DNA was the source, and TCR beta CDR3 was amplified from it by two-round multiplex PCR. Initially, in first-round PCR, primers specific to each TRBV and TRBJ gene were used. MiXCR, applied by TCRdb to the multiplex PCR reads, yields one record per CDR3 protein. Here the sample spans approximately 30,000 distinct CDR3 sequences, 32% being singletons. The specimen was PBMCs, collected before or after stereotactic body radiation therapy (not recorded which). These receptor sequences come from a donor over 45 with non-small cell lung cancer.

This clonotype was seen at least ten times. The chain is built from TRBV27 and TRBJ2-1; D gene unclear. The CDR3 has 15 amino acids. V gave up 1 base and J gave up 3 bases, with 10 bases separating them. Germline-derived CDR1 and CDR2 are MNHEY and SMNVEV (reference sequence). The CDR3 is CASSLFWNRYNEQFF. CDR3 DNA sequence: TGTGCCAGCAGTTTATTCTGGAATCGCTACAATGAGCAGTTCTTC.

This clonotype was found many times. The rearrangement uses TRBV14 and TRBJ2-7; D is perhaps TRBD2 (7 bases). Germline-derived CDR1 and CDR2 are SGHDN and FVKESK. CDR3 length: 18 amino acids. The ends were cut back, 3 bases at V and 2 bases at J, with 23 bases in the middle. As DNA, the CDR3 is TGTGCCAGCAGCCATCCGACCCGATTCGGGGGGCCTGCCTACGAGCAGTACTTC. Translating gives CASSHPTRFGGPAYEQYF.

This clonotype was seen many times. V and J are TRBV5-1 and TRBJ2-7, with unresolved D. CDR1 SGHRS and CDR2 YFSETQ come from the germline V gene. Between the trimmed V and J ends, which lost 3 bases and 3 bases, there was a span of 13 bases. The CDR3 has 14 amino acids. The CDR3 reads CASSSPTLFYEQYF. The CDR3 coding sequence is TGCGCCAGCAGCTCACCCACCCTCTTCTACGAGCAGTACTTC.

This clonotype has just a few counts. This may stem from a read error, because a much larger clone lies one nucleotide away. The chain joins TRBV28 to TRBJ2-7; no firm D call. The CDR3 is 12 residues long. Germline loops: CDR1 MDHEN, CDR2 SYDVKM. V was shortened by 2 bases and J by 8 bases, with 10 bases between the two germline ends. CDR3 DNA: TGTGCCAGCAGTTTAATTCGAATGAAGCAGTACTTC. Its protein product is CASSLIRMKQYF. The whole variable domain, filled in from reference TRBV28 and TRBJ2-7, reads DVKVTQSSRYLVKRTGEKVFLECVQDMDHENMFWYRQDPGLGLRLIYFSYDVKMKEKGDIPEGYSVSREKKERFSLILESASTNQTSMYLCASSLIRMKQYFGPGTRLTVT.

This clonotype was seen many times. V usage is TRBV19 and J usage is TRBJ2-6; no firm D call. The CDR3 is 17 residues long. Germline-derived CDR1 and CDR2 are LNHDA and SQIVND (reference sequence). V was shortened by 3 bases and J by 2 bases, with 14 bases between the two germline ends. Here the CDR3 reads CASSIYGGLPGANVLTF. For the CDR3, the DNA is TGTGCCAGTAGTATCTACGGTGGTCTCCCTGGGGCCAACGTCCTGACTTTC.

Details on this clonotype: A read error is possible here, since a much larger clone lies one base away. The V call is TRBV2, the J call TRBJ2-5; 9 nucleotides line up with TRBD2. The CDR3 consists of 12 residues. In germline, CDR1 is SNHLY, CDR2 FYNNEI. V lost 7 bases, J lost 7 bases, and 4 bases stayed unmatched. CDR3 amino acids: CASKEREATQYF. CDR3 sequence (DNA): TGTGCCAGCAAGGAGCGGGAGGCGACCCAGTACTTC.

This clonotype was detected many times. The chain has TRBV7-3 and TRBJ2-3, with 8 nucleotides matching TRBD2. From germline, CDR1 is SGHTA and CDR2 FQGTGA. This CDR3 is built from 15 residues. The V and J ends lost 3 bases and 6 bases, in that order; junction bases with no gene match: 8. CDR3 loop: CASSFSTGGRDTQYF. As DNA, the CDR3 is TGTGCCAGCAGCTTCTCTACGGGAGGGCGGGATACGCAGTATTTT.

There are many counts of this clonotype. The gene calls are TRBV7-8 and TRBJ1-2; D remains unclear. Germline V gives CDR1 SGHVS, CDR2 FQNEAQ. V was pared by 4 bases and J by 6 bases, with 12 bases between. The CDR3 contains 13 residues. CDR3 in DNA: TGTGCCAGCAGCTACGCCGGGAGAAATGGCTACACCTTC. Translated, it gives CASSYAGRNGYTF.

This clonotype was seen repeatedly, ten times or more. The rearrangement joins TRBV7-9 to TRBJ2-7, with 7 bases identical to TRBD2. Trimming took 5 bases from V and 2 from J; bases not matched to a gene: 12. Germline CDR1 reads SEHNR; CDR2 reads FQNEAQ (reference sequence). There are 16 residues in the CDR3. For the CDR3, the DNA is TGTGCCAGCAGCCCTAAAACTACAGCGGGAACCTACGAGCAGTACTTC. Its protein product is CASSPKTTAGTYEQYF. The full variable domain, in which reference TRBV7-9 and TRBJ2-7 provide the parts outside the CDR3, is DTGVSQNPRHKITKRGQNVTFRCDPISEHNRLYWYRQTLGQGPEFLTYFQNEAQLEKSRLLSDRFSAERPKGSFSTLEIQRTEQGDSAMYLCASSPKTTAGTYEQYFGPGTRLTVT.